One T cell receptor beta chain is described in this entry. The sample comes from a study of blood T cell repertoires in COVID-19. At the level of the study: Collection of acute and convalescent COVID-19 samples took place in the United States, Italy and Spain.

The germline V gene has CDR1 SGHRS and CDR2 YFSETQ. This CDR3 has 16 amino acids. Losses at the gene ends were 4 bases for V and 8 bases for J; bases not matched to a gene: 15. Method: immunoSEQ multiplex PCR; TCRdb's copy keeps in-frame clones and lacks some. In the table there are tens of thousands of clones, about 92% of which are singletons. Sequencing was performed on peripheral blood. The genes are TRBV5-1 and TRBJ1-1, with TRBD1 matching 9 bases. This clonotype originated in a man aged 55 to 70 with acute or convalescent COVID-19. The CDR3 loop reads CASSTTGQGRGEEAFF. The CDR3 nucleotides read TGCGCCAGCAGCACTACGGGACAGGGAAGGGGAGAAGAAGCTTTCTTT.